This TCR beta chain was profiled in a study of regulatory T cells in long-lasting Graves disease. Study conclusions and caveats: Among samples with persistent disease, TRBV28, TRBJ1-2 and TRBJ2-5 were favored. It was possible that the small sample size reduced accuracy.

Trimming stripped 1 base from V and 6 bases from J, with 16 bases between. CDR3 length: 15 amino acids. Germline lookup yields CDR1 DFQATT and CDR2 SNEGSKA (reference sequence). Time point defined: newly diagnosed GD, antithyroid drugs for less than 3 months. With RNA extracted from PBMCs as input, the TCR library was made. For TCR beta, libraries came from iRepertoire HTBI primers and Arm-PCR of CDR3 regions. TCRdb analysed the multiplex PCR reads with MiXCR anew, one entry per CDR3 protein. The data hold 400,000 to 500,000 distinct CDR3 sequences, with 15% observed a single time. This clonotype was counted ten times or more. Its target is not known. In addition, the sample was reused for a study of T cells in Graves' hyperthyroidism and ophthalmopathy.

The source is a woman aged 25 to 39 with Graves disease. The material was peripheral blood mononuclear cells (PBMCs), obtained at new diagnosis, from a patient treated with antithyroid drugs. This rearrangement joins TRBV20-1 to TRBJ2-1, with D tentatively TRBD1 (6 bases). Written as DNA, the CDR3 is TGCAGTGCTAGAGTTGCCCTAGGGGGTAGCAATGAGCAGTTCTTC. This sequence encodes CSARVALGGSNEQFF.